This T cell receptor beta chain appears in the sequencing data of a study of T cells in Graves' hyperthyroidism and ophthalmopathy. The CDR3 covers 15 residues. Germline CDR1 and CDR2: SGHTA and FQGTGA. The junction had 7 bases not matched to a gene; V was cut back by 5 bases and J by 9 bases. What was amplified from RNA transcripts were TCR beta CDR3 regions. In the first-round RT-PCR of the TCR CDR3, the HTBI primer set was used. TCRdb fed the multiplex PCR reads into MiXCR, producing one record per CDR3 protein. This sample has roughly 740,000 distinct CDR3 sequences, with approximately 16% found just once.

Sequenced input: blood. The source of this sequence is a man between 18 and 35 years old with Graves' hyperthyroidism. The gene calls are TRBV7-3 and TRBJ2-1, with 13 bases fitting TRBD2. The DNA of the CDR3 is TGTGCCAGCAGCCCCACTAGCGGGAGGGGGAGTGAGCAGTTCTTC. Protein product: CASSPTSGRGSEQFF.